Sequencing of this T cell receptor (beta chain) was carried out in a study of T cell responses to AZD1222 COVID-19 vaccine. In the case of this clone: What it binds is not known.

Overall study results and limits: Nearly half of spike-specific TCRs reportedly target variant regions that are unmutated in the B.1.351 and B.1.1.7 variants. Along spike, vaccine-associated CD4 TCRs were found throughout, with dominance at 160-218 and 743-854. Repertoires were obtained solely post-peak T cell response. Just 5 or 6 AZD1222 recipients tested seropositive at baseline.

The method was immunoSEQ multiplex PCR; TCRdb's version includes in-frame clones alone and lacks a portion of them. The sample lists 100,000 to 150,000 clones; approximately 83% were seen once. V gave up 4 bases and J gave up 0 bases; unmatched junction bases: 3. CDR1 SGHAT and CDR2 FQNNGV come from the germline V gene. The length of the CDR3 is 15 residues. The sequences come from peripheral blood, collected on day 0 of AZD1222 vaccination. This chain uses TRBV11-2 with TRBJ2-1, with 7 bases identical to TRBD1. This sequence originates from an adult in good health. The CDR3 coding sequence is TGTGCCAGCAGCTACAGGGGACGCTCCTACAATGAGCAGTTCTTC. Translated, it gives CASSYRGRSYNEQFF. The whole variable domain, remainder taken from reference TRBV11-2 and TRBJ2-1, is EAGVAQSPRYKIIEKRQSVAFWCNPISGHATLYWYQQILGQGPKLLIQFQNNGVVDDSQLPKDRFSAERLKGVDSTLKIQPAKLEDSAVYLCASSYRGRSYNEQFFGPGTRLTVL.